This T cell receptor beta chain derives from a study of shared clonotypes between healthy human individuals. In the study overall: CD4 naive cells filled three plates per donor, CD4 memory three, CD8 naive two and CD8 memory one. Study-wide results and limits: What limited the represented genetic and exposure-history diversity was the small number of donors.

The junction had 2 bases not matched to a gene; V was cut back by 2 bases and J by 0 bases. The germline V gene encodes CDR1 KGHSH and CDR2 LQKENI. The CDR3 has 15 amino acids. There are a few counts of this clone. What it recognizes is unknown. Measured with immunoSEQ multiplex PCR; TCRdb has only the in-frame clones, and not every one. The data hold 640,000 or so clones, with around 72% observed a single time. CD4+ cells were split into CD45RA+ naive and CD45RA-negative memory subsets. The sequence was obtained from a woman in her twenties or thirties in good health. Material for sequencing was memory CD4+ T cells sorted from blood. Regarding subset: CD45RA-negative fraction. The gene calls are TRBV18 and TRBJ2-5; 8 nucleotides align to TRBD1. The chain's CDR3 is CASSPRDRNQETQYF. The DNA of the CDR3 is TGTGCCAGCTCACCAAGGGACAGGAACCAAGAGACCCAGTACTTC. Full variable domain (missing parts from reference TRBV18 and TRBJ2-5): NAGVMQNPRHLVRRRGQEARLRCSPMKGHSHVYWYRQLPEEGLKFMVYLQKENIIDESGMPKERFSAEFPKEGPSILRIQQVVRGDSAAYFCASSPRDRNQETQYFGPGTRLLVL.